One and the same sample provided the 5 T cell receptor beta chains below, sequenced in a study of blood T cell repertoires in COVID-19. The data were produced by immunoSEQ multiplex PCR, yet TCRdb's version contains in-frame clones alone and is incomplete. The table has about 18,000 clones, 88% seen once. The sample was PBMCs or T cells enriched from blood (not recorded which). These receptors were taken from a woman aged 25 to 45 who had recovered from COVID-19.

This chain links TRBV19 with TRBJ1-1, with D unresolved. Per germline, CDR1 LNHDA and CDR2 SQIVND (reference sequence). Between the trimmed V and J ends, which lost 3 bases and 0 bases, there was a span of 8 bases. CDR3 size: 14 residues. The CDR3 reads CASSIIQMNTEAFF. The CDR3 nucleotides are TGTGCCAGTAGTATTATTCAGATGAACACTGAAGCTTTCTTT.

V gene TRBV4-3 combines with J gene TRBJ1-3; perhaps TRBD1 as D (6 bases). Germline loops: CDR1 LGHNA, CDR2 YSLEER. Trimming removed 1 base at V and 0 bases at J, with 13 bases between. The CDR3 is made up of 17 amino acids. For the CDR3, the DNA is TGCGCCAGCAGCCAAGTAGGGGGATTAGGCTCTGGAAACACCATATATTTT. Its protein product is CASSQVGGLGSGNTIYF.

The rearrangement joins TRBV10-3 to TRBJ1-2, with 8 nucleotides matching TRBD1. Germline V gene data show CDR1 as ENHRY and CDR2 as SYGVKD. V shed 0 bases, J shed 8 bases, and the junction held 5 bases outside the gene matches. The CDR3 has 14 amino acids. The DNA for the CDR3 is TGTGCCATCAGTGAGTCGAGACAGGGGTCCGGCTACACCTTC. Amino acids: CAISESRQGSGYTF.

This chain uses TRBV19 with TRBJ2-2; D uncertain. Germline loops: CDR1 LNHDA, CDR2 SQIVND (reference sequence). The CDR3 length is 15 residues. The V gene lost 4 bases and the J gene lost 4 bases, with 13 bases spanning the gap. The CDR3 sequence is CASSKRALVTGELFF. The CDR3 coding sequence is TGTGCCAGTAGTAAACGAGCTTTGGTCACCGGGGAGCTGTTTTTT. Together with reference TRBV19 and TRBJ2-2, the CDR3 gives the full variable domain: DGGITQSPKYLFRKEGQNVTLSCEQNLNHDAMYWYRQDPGQGLRLIYYSQIVNDFQKGDIAEGYSVSREKKESFPLTVTSAQKNPTAFYLCASSKRALVTGELFFGEGSRLTVL.

V gene TRBV7-6 combines with J gene TRBJ1-4; D is uncertain. The CDR3 covers 15 residues. Trimming cost V 2 bases and J 6 bases, with 13 bases left between them. Germline-derived CDR1 and CDR2 are SGHVS and FNYEAQ. The CDR3 sequence is CASSLSGIEDEKLFF. CDR3 in DNA: TGTGCCAGCAGCTTATCCGGGATTGAGGATGAAAAACTGTTTTTT.